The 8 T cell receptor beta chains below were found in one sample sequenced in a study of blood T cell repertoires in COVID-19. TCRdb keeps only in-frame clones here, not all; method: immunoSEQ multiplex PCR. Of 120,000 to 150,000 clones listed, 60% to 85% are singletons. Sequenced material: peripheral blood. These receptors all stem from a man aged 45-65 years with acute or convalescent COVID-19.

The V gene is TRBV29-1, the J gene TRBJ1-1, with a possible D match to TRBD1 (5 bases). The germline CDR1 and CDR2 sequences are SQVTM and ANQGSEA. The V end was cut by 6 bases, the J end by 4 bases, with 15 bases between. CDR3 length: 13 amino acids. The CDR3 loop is CSVNQGGATEAFF. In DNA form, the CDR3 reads TGCAGCGTGAACCAGGGTGGGGCCACTGAAGCTTTCTTT.

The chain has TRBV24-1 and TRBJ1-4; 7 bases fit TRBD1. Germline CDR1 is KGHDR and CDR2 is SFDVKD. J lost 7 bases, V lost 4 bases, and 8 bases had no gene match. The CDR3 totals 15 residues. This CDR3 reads CATSETGTGVEKLFF. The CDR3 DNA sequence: TGTGCCACCAGTGAGACCGGCACAGGGGTTGAAAAACTGTTTTTT.

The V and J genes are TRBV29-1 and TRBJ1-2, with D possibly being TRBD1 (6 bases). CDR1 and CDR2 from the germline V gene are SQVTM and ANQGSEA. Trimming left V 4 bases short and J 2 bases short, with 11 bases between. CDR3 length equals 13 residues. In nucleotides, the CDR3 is TGCAGCGTTGTACAGGGATACAACTATGGCTACACCTTC. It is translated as CSVVQGYNYGYTF.

The CDR3 bases are TGTGCCAGCTCACCCAGGGACAGGGCTTGGGAGACCCAGTACTTC. The encoded protein is CASSPRDRAWETQYF. The chain combines TRBV18 with TRBJ2-5, with TRBD1 identical over 9 bases. The junction had 7 bases not matched to a gene; V was cut back by 3 bases and J by 5 bases. CDR1 is KGHSH, CDR2 LQKENI, per germline. CDR3 length equals 15 residues.

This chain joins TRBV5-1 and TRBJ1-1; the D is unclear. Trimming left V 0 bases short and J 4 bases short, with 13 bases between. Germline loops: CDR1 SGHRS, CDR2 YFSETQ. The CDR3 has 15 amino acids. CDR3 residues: CASSLDRAVGTEAFF. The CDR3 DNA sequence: TGCGCCAGCAGCTTGGACAGAGCAGTTGGCACTGAAGCTTTCTTT.

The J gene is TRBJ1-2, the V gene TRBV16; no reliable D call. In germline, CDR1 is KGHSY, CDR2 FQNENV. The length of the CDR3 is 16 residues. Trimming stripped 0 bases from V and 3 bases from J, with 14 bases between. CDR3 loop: CASSQSGQFGDYGYTF. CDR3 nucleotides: TGTGCCAGCAGCCAATCTGGGCAGTTTGGTGACTATGGCTACACCTTC.

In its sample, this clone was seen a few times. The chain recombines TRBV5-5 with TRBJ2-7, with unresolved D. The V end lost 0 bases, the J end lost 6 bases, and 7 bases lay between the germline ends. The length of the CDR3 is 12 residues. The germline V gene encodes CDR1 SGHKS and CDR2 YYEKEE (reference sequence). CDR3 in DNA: TGTGCCAGCAGCTTGGGTATCGGCGAGCAGTACTTC. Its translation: CASSLGIGEQYF.

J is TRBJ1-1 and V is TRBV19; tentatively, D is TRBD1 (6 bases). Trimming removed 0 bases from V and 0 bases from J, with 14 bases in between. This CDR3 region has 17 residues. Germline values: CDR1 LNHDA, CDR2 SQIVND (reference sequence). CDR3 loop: CASSIERTALMNTEAFF. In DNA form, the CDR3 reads TGTGCCAGTAGTATAGAACGGACAGCACTCATGAACACTGAAGCTTTCTTT.